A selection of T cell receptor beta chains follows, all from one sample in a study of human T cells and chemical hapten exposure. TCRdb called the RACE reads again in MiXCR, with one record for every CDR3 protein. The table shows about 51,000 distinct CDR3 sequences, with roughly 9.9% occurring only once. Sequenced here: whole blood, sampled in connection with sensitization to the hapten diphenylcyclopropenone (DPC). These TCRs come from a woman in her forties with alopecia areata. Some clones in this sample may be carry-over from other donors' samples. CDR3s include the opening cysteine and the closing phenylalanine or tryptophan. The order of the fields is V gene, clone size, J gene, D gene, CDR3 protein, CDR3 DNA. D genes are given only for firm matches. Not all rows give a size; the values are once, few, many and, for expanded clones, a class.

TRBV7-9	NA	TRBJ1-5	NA	CASSLGGWNQPQHF	TGTGCCAGCAGCTTAGGAGGTTGGAATCAGCCCCAGCATTTT
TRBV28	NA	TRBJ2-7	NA	CASSLLGGSPSYEQYF	TGTGCCAGCAGTTTGTTGGGCGGCTCTCCCTCCTACGAGCAGTACTTC
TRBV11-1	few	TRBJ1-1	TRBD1	CASSLDRLEAFF	TGTGCCAGCAGCTTGGACAGGCTGGAAGCTTTCTTT
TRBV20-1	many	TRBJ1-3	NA	CRMASGNTIYF	TGCAGGATGGCGTCTGGAAACACCATATATTTT
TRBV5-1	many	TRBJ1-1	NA	CASSFTQGGGTEAFF	TGCGCCAGCAGCTTTACACAGGGAGGGGGCACTGAAGCTTTCTTT
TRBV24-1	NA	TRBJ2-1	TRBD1	CATSANWRDRETSSYNEQFF	TGTGCCACCAGTGCTAACTGGCGGGACAGGGAAACTAGCTCCTACAATGAGCAGTTCTTC
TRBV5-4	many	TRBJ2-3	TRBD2	CASSIGLATDTQYF	TGTGCCAGCAGCATTGGACTAGCCACAGATACGCAGTATTTT
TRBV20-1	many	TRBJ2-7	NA	CSARDKTRDSYEQYF	TGCAGTGCTAGAGACAAGACTAGGGACTCCTACGAGCAGTACTTC
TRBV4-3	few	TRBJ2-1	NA	CASSPGRQYNEQFF	TGCGCCAGCAGCCCGGGCCGACAGTACAATGAGCAGTTCTTC
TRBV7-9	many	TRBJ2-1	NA	CASSLAKADYNEQFF	TGTGCCAGCAGCTTAGCGAAGGCGGACTACAATGAGCAGTTCTTC
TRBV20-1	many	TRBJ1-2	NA	CSANHAGLHGYTF	TGCAGTGCCAACCATGCAGGTTTGCACGGCTACACCTTC
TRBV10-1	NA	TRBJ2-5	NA	CAKNRDGATTETQYF	TGCGCCAAGAACCGGGACGGAGCCACCACGGAGACCCAGTACTTC
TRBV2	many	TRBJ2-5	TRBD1	CASWGQGAEETQYF	TGTGCCAGCTGGGGACAGGGGGCGGAAGAGACCCAGTACTTC
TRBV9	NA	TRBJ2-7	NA	CASSVRASSEQYF	TGTGCCAGCAGCGTAAGGGCCTCGTCGGAGCAGTACTTC
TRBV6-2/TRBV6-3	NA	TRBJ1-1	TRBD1	CASGRGPTEAFF	TGTGCCAGCGGAAGGGGGCCAACTGAAGCTTTCTTT
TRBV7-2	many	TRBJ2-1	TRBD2	CASSPTSGAVDEQFF	TGTGCCAGCAGCCCAACTAGCGGGGCGGTCGATGAGCAGTTCTTC
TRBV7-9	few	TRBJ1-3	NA	CASSPSGNTIYF	TGTGCCAGCAGCCCGTCTGGAAACACCATATATTTT
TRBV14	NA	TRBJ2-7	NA	CASSQDSSYEQYF	TGTGCCAGCAGCCAGGATAGCTCCTACGAGCAGTACTTC
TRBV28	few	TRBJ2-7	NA	CASSLWGAVYEQYF	TGTGCCAGCAGTTTATGGGGGGCAGTCTACGAGCAGTACTTC
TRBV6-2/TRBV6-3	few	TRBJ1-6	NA	CASSPDADSGSPLHF	TGTGCCAGCAGTCCGGATGCGGACAGCGGGTCACCCCTCCACTTT
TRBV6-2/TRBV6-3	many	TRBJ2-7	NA	CASSYSRRGEQYF	TGTGCCAGCAGTTACTCGAGGAGGGGCGAGCAGTACTTC